This T cell receptor (beta chain) was profiled in a study of control samples from healthy donors and cancer patients. The assay was immunoSEQ multiplex PCR, and TCRdb's table has in-frame clones only and misses some. The table records 80,000 to 100,000 clones, roughly 92% of them present only once. This sequence was found in a human donor in good health. The donor label of this sample is uncertain. The source material was blood.

CDR3 sequence reads: CASSEANRDTIYF. Here the CDR3 DNA reads TGTGCCAGCAGTGAGGCTAATCGGGACACCATATATTTT. The chain uses TRBV25-1 and TRBJ1-3; D is uncertain. The V end was cut by 3 bases, the J end by 8 bases, with 11 bases between. The CDR3 has 13 residues. CDR1 and CDR2 (germline): MGHDK, SYGVNS.